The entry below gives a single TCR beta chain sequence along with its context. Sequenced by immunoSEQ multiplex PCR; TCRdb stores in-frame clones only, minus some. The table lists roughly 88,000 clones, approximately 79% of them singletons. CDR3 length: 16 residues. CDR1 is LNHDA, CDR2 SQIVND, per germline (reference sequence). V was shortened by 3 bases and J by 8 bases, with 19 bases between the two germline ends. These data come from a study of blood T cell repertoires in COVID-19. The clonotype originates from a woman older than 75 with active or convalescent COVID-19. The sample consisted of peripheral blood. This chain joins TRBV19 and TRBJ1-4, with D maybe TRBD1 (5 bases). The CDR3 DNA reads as TGTGCCAGTAGTATGGGCGGGGCAACACAGGCCGAAAAACTGTTTTTT. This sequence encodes CASSMGGATQAEKLFF.